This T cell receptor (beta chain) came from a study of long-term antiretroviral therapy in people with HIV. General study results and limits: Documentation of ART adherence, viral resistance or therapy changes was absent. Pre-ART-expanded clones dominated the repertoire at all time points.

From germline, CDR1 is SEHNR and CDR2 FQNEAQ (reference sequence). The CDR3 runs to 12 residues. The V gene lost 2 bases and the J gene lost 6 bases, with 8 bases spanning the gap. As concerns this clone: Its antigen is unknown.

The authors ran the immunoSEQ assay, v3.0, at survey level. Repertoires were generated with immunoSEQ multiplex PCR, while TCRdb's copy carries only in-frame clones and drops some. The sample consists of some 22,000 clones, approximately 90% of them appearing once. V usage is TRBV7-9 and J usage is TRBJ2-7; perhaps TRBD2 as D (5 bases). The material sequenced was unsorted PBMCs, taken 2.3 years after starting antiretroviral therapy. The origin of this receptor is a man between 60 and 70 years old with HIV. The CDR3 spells CASSLRGIEQYF. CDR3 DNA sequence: TGTGCCAGCAGCTTACGAGGGATCGAGCAGTACTTC.